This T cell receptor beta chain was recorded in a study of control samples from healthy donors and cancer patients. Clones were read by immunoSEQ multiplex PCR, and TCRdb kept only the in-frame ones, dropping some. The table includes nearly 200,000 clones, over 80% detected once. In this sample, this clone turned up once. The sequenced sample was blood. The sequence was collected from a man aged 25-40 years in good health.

DNA of the CDR3: TGTGCCAGCACCGGAACCCCTCCGGTTAATCAGCCCCAGCATTTT. This translates into CASTGTPPVNQPQHF. The chain has TRBV2 and TRBJ1-5; no reliable D call. CDR1 SNHLY and CDR2 FYNNEI come from the germline V gene. This CDR3 spans 15 amino acids. Trimming removed 7 bases at V and 4 bases at J, with 17 bases between.